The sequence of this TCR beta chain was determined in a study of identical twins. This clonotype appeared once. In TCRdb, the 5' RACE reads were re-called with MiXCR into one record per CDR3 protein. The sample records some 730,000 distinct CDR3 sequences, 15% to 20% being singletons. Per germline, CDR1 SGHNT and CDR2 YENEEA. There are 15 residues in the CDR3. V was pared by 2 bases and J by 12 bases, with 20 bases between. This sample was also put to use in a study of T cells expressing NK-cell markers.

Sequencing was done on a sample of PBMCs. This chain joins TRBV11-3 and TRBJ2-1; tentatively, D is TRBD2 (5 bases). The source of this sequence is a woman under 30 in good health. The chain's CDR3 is CASSLSAASYPRQFF. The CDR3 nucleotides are TGTGCCAGCAGCTTATCGGCCGCTAGCTACCCGCGGCAGTTCTTC.